This is a list of T cell receptor beta chains from one sample in a study of CD8 T cells in Susac syndrome. TCRdb passed the immunoSEQ multiplex PCR reads through MiXCR, listing each CDR3 protein once. This repertoire shows 400,000 or so distinct CDR3 sequences, more than 80% found once; its top ten account for roughly 0.11%. The sequenced sample was CD8+ T cells from PBMCs. These receptors were taken from a human donor with multiple sclerosis. Both conserved end residues are part of each CDR3. The order of the fields is clone size, V gene, D gene, J gene, CDR3 DNA, CDR3 protein. The D gene is left open where the match is weak. Clone size is stated in some rows and not others, as once, few, many or a class when expanded.

once	TRBV7-7	.	TRBJ2-2	TGTGCTAGCAGCTTAGCGGAGGGGGAGAGGACCGGGGAGCTGTTTTTT	CASSLAEGERTGELFF
.	TRBV19	.	TRBJ2-7	TGTGCCAGTAGTCCGGCCCCCGGGCACGAGCAGTACTTC	CASSPAPGHEQYF
once	TRBV5-5	TRBD1	TRBJ1-1	TGTGCCAGCAGCTTGAGGGGGACAGGCACTTTGGGCACTGAAGCTTTCTTT	CASSLRGTGTLGTEAFF
.	TRBV7-8	.	TRBJ2-5	TGTGCCAGCAGCTCGATGGCCTGGGAAGAGACCCAGTACTTC	CASSSMAWEETQYF
.	TRBV4-1	.	TRBJ2-2	TGCGCCAGCAGCCAAGGGAGGGGGACGAACACCGGGGAGCTGTTTTTT	CASSQGRGTNTGELFF
.	TRBV4-1	.	TRBJ1-2	TGCGCCAGCAGCCAAAGTTTAACGGATCATCTTGGCTACACCTTC	CASSQSLTDHLGYTF
.	TRBV27	.	TRBJ2-7	TGTGCCAGCAGTTCTACGGGAGGGACAGGGAGCTACGAGCAGTACTTC	CASSSTGGTGSYEQYF
.	TRBV20-1	.	TRBJ2-7	TGCAGTGCTAGACGGTCGAAGTACCCCTACGAGCAGTACTTC	CSARRSKYPYEQYF
.	TRBV2	.	TRBJ1-1	TGTGCCAGCAGTGAACAGGGGACATGGAGCACTGAAGCTTTCTTT	CASSEQGTWSTEAFF
.	TRBV7-9	.	TRBJ1-3	TGTGCCAGCAGCTCTCCGGGACTTACGTCCGGAAACACCATATATTTT	CASSSPGLTSGNTIYF
.	TRBV5-1	.	TRBJ2-1	TGCGCCAGCAGCTTTAGGGGGGCGGGGAATGAGCAGTTCTTC	CASSFRGAGNEQFF
.	TRBV7-9	TRBD2	TRBJ2-2	TGTGCCAGCAGCTTAAGGGACCCGGGAGGGACCACCGGGGAGCTGTTTTTT	CASSLRDPGGTTGELFF
few	TRBV6-1	TRBD1	TRBJ1-2	TGTGCCAGCAGCACTGGGACAGTGATCTATGGCTACACCTTC	CASSTGTVIYGYTF
.	TRBV9	.	TRBJ2-5	TGTGCCAGCAGCGTCGGGACCGCAGCGGAAGAGACCCAGTACTTC	CASSVGTAAEETQYF
.	TRBV6-5	.	TRBJ2-7	TGTGCCAGCTCCTCCGGGACGGAATTTAACGAGCAGTACTTC	CASSSGTEFNEQYF
.	TRBV15	.	TRBJ2-7	TGTGCCACCAGCAGAGATCTGGGGCAGGGCAACGAGCAGTACTTC	CATSRDLGQGNEQYF
.	TRBV28	.	TRBJ2-2	TGTGCCAGCAGTTTAAGGGTGGAGGGCACCGGGGAGCTGTTTTTT	CASSLRVEGTGELFF
.	TRBV5-1	.	TRBJ2-7	TGCGCCAGCAGCCAGGGGACCGCTAGCCTCGTCGGGCAGTACTTC	CASSQGTASLVGQYF
.	TRBV12-3/TRBV12-4	.	TRBJ1-5	TGTGCCAGCAGTTTCGGTTGGGCAGGAGTACTCCCCGGCGATCAGCCCCAGCATTTT	CASSFGWAGVLPGDQPQHF
.	TRBV6-5	.	TRBJ2-3	TGTGCCAGCAGTTTCCGGTGGGGCACAGATACGCAGTATTTT	CASSFRWGTDTQYF
.	TRBV7-9	.	TRBJ2-3	TGTGCCAGCAGCGGCCCCCGGGCTCCAGATACGCAGTATTTT	CASSGPRAPDTQYF
.	TRBV20-1	.	TRBJ2-1	TGCAGTGCTAGAGATCAAAGGGCCTCAACCTACAATGAGCAGTTCTTC	CSARDQRASTYNEQFF
few	TRBV5-1	.	TRBJ2-3	TGCGCCAGCAGCTTGGTTCTACGGGGAGATACGCAGTATTTT	CASSLVLRGDTQYF
.	TRBV27	TRBD1	TRBJ2-7	TGTGCCAGCAGTTTCGGGACAGCTCTCCACGAGCAGTACTTC	CASSFGTALHEQYF
.	TRBV11-2	TRBD2	TRBJ2-1	TGTGCCAGCAGCTCTGATATAGCGGGAGGGCCCGTCGAGCAGTTCTTC	CASSSDIAGGPVEQFF
.	TRBV27	.	TRBJ1-4	TGTGCCAGCAGTTTAGAAGCAACTAATGAAAAACTGTTTTTT	CASSLEATNEKLFF
.	TRBV13	TRBD1	TRBJ1-5	TGTGCCAGCAGCGTCAACAGGGGAACCCAGCATTTT	CASSVNRGTQHF
.	TRBV4-1	TRBD2	TRBJ2-3	TGCGCCAGCGGCCAAGAGACGGCTAGCGGGAGCGCCGCACAAGATACGCAGTATTTT	CASGQETASGSAAQDTQYF
.	TRBV29-1	.	TRBJ1-1	TGCAGCGCCTCCGGGACTGAAGCTTTCTTT	CSASGTEAFF
.	TRBV4-1	TRBD1	TRBJ2-5	TGCGCCAGCAGCCAGTTGACAGGGCTTCAAGAGACCCAGTACTTC	CASSQLTGLQETQYF
few	TRBV5-6	.	TRBJ2-1	TGTGCCAGCAGCTCGACTCGCCTAGCGTTCGTTGAGCAGTTCTTC	CASSSTRLAFVEQFF
.	TRBV5-6	TRBD2	TRBJ2-1	TGTGCCAGCACTTCGAGTATAGCGGGGGGACCTCTTCTTAACAATGAGCAGTTCTTC	CASTSSIAGGPLLNNEQFF
.	TRBV7-9	.	TRBJ2-1	TGTGCCAGCGACGGGGAGAGCTCCTACAATGAGCAGTTCTTC	CASDGESSYNEQFF
.	TRBV4-1	.	TRBJ1-1	TGCGCCAGCAGCCAAATAGGGCAGGGTAACACTGAAGCTTTCTTT	CASSQIGQGNTEAFF
once	TRBV5-1	TRBD1	TRBJ1-2	TGCGCCAGCAGCTTGGTTCCAGGGGGGACTTATAACTATGGCTACACCTTC	CASSLVPGGTYNYGYTF
.	TRBV19	.	TRBJ2-1	TGTGCCAGTAGCTACGGACACGGTTTCTACAATGAGCAGTTCTTC	CASSYGHGFYNEQFF
.	TRBV4-1	.	TRBJ2-5	TGCGCCAGCAGCCAAGAGGGGGACACGGGAGAGACCCAGTACTTC	CASSQEGDTGETQYF
.	TRBV4-1	.	TRBJ1-5	TGCGCCAGCAGCCAAGAGACACCACAGGAGCCCCAGCATTTT	CASSQETPQEPQHF
.	TRBV19	.	TRBJ2-1	TGTGCCAGTACAAGTAGCGGCTTCTCCTACAATGAGCAGTTCTTC	CASTSSGFSYNEQFF
.	TRBV2	TRBD2	TRBJ2-5	TGTGCCAGCAGCTTGCAGGGGGAGCTAGCGGGAGGGCAGGAGACCCAGTACTTC	CASSLQGELAGGQETQYF
.	TRBV29-1	.	TRBJ2-1	TGCAGCTTTGACAGATACAATGAGCAGTTCTTC	CSFDRYNEQFF
once	TRBV6-5	.	TRBJ2-2	TGTGCCAGCAGTTACGGGGACGGTATGGCCGGGGAGCTGTTTTTT	CASSYGDGMAGELFF
.	TRBV4-1	.	TRBJ2-3	TGCGCCAGCAGCCAAGAAGGTCTCCCGCTTCTCGGCACAGATACGCAGTATTTT	CASSQEGLPLLGTDTQYF
.	TRBV7-9	.	TRBJ1-2	TGTGCCAGCAGCTTAGTAGGCACAGGAGCCCAGAACTATGGCTACACCTTC	CASSLVGTGAQNYGYTF
.	TRBV10-3	TRBD1	TRBJ2-5	TGTGCCATCAGTGAGGGGACAGGGGACGTAGAGACCCAGTACTTC	CAISEGTGDVETQYF